A single sample gave rise to the 21 T cell receptor beta chains below, sequenced in a study of T cell repertoires in cytomegalovirus infection. TCRdb used MiXCR to reprocess the reads, holding one entry per CDR3 protein. The sample consists of about 260,000 distinct CDR3 sequences, approximately 10% of them appearing once. Sequencing used PBMCs. The receptors shown here come from a human donor in good health (CMV status not recorded). Some clones in this sample may be carry-over from other donors' samples.

This clonotype was counted ten times or more. The genes are TRBV7-2 and TRBJ1-6; D uncertain. CDR1 SGHTA and CDR2 FQGNSA come from the germline V gene. Trimming pared 3 bases from V and 10 bases from J, leaving 13 bases between. The CDR3 consists of 14 residues. In DNA, the CDR3 is TGTGCCAGCAGCTTCGCCTCACCCCAATCACCCCTCCACTTT. This translates into CASSFASPQSPLHF.

This chain joins TRBV7-2 and TRBJ1-4, with D hard to call. CDR1 is SGHTA and CDR2 is FQGNSA in the germline V gene. This CDR3 has 16 amino acids. Trimming left V 5 bases short and J 0 bases short, with 13 bases between. CDR3 sequence reads: CASSPPRGATNEKLFF. The CDR3, as DNA: TGTGCCAGCAGCCCGCCGCGGGGTGCAACTAATGAAAAACTGTTTTTT.

In its sample, this clonotype was seen many times. V is TRBV7-9 and J is TRBJ2-7; 14 bases map to TRBD2. V was clipped by 5 bases and J by 6 bases; unmatched bases: 9. Germline assignment: CDR1 SEHNR and CDR2 FQNEAQ (reference sequence). The CDR3 is 16 amino acids. CDR3 in DNA: TGTGCCAGCAGCCAACAAAAAGGACTAGCGGGAGGCGAGCAGTACTTC. The encoded protein is CASSQQKGLAGGEQYF.

This clonotype was found many times. The V call is TRBV4-1, the J call TRBJ1-1; D might be TRBD1 (6 bases). The CDR3 has 17 residues. Germline loops: CDR1 MGHRA, CDR2 YSYEKL. Between the trimmed V and J ends, which lost 0 bases and 4 bases, there was a span of 18 bases. CDR3 loop: CASSQEKGGGFGTEAFF. CDR3 nucleotides: TGCGCCAGCAGCCAAGAGAAGGGGGGAGGGTTCGGCACTGAAGCTTTCTTT.

In its sample, this clonotype was seen many times. J is TRBJ2-2 and V is TRBV7-2, with D uncertain. Trimming stripped 4 bases from V and 3 bases from J, with 9 bases between. Germline CDR1 reads SGHTA; CDR2 reads FQGNSA. This CDR3 spans 14 amino acids. The CDR3 DNA reads TGTGCCAGCAGCTCCGAAGGGTACACCGGGGAGCTGTTTTTT. Residues: CASSSEGYTGELFF.

Only a few counts were recorded for this clonotype. This chain uses TRBV19 with TRBJ1-1; D is ambiguous. Trimming removed 5 bases from V and 0 bases from J, with 7 bases in between. The CDR3 has 13 residues. Per germline, CDR1 LNHDA and CDR2 SQIVND (reference sequence). The CDR3 protein is CASSQWMNTEAFF. In DNA, the CDR3 is TGTGCCAGTAGTCAGTGGATGAACACTGAAGCTTTCTTT.

Points on this clonotype: A read error is possible here, since a much larger clone lies one base away. This chain links TRBV14 with TRBJ2-6; 7 nucleotides match TRBD1. This CDR3 spans 16 amino acids. Per germline, CDR1 SGHDN and CDR2 FVKESK. This chain's CDR3 is CVSSPGTAAGANVLTF. Written as DNA, the CDR3 is TGTGTCAGCAGCCCTGGGACAGCAGCTGGGGCCAACGTCCTGACTTTC.

This clonotype was detected a few times. The J gene is TRBJ1-1, the V gene TRBV6-2 or TRBV6-3; a possible D gene is TRBD1 (6 bases). Germline V gene data show CDR1 as MNHEY and CDR2 as SVGEGT. The CDR3 covers 14 residues. The V end lost 7 bases, the J end lost 0 bases, and 12 bases lay between the germline ends. The CDR3 is CASNSQGMNTEAFF. The CDR3 DNA sequence: TGTGCCAGCAATTCACAGGGAATGAACACTGAAGCTTTCTTT.

Relative to its sample, this clonotype is medium-sized (0.01 to 0.1%). The rearrangement links TRBV7-2 to TRBJ1-1, with D possibly TRBD1 on 6 matching bases. V shed 5 bases and J shed 0 bases, with 7 bases lying between them. The CDR3 length is 13 residues. The V gene's germline CDR1 is SGHTA and CDR2 FQGNSA. The CDR3 sequence: CASSRQVNTEAFF. CDR3 DNA sequence: TGTGCCAGCAGCCGACAGGTGAACACTGAAGCTTTCTTT.

This clonotype was recorded at least ten times. The genes are TRBV11-2 and TRBJ2-5; 11 nucleotides agree with TRBD2. CDR1 SGHAT and CDR2 FQNNGV come from the germline V gene. The CDR3 runs 16 residues. Trimming at V came to 5 bases and at J to 0 bases, leaving 5 bases not matched to a gene. CDR3 region: CASSPGLAGHQETQYF. The CDR3 DNA is TGTGCCAGCAGCCCAGGACTAGCGGGTCACCAAGAGACCCAGTACTTC.

This clonotype occurred many times. This chain joins TRBV7-2 and TRBJ1-1, with 7 bases identical to TRBD1. There are 17 residues in the CDR3. The junction had 12 bases not matched to a gene; V was cut back by 4 bases and J by 1 base. Germline V CDR1 and CDR2: SGHTA, FQGNSA. This CDR3 is CASSSEPQGRGNTEAFF. The CDR3 DNA sequence: TGTGCCAGCAGCTCCGAGCCACAGGGGCGAGGGAACACTGAAGCTTTCTTT.

V usage is TRBV4-1 and J usage is TRBJ1-6; TRBD1 matches 10 bases. The CDR3 sequence is 15 residues long. J was trimmed by 17 bases and V by 0 bases; bases with no gene match: 10. Germline-derived CDR1 and CDR2 are MGHRA and YSYEKL. This chain's CDR3 is CASSQDARDRGPVHF. CDR3 DNA: TGCGCCAGCAGCCAAGACGCTAGGGACAGGGGCCCGGTCCACTTT.

This CDR3 reads CSAISGNTIYF. In DNA form, the CDR3 reads TGCAGTGCTATAAGTGGAAACACCATATATTTT. The chain couples TRBV20-1 to TRBJ1-3; D unclear. This CDR3 comprises 11 residues. The germline V gene has CDR1 DFQATT and CDR2 SNEGSKA (reference sequence). Trimming removed 4 bases at V and 3 bases at J, with 4 bases between.

Ten or more counts support this clonotype. The V gene is TRBV7-2, the J gene TRBJ1-1; no clear D gene. V was clipped by 2 bases and J by 1 base, with 5 bases between them. This CDR3 is built from 13 residues. CDR1 SGHTA and CDR2 FQGNSA come from the germline V gene. The CDR3 here is CASSLPGNTEAFF. The CDR3 DNA reads as TGTGCCAGCAGCTTACCCGGGAACACTGAAGCTTTCTTT.

This clonotype has a handful of counts. The CDR3 bases are TGTGCCAGTAGTATGCTAGCGGGGGGGCTTCTGGAGACCCAGTACTTC. Residues: CASSMLAGGLLETQYF. The rearrangement joins TRBV19 to TRBJ2-5, with 12 bases fitting TRBD2. This CDR3 is built from 16 residues. Looked up from germline, CDR1 is LNHDA and CDR2 is SQIVND (reference sequence). V lost 3 bases, J lost 5 bases, and 7 bases stayed unmatched.

In this sample, this clonotype turned up many times. This rearrangement joins TRBV10-3 to TRBJ1-1; D not resolved. Per germline, CDR1 ENHRY and CDR2 SYGVKD. The CDR3 is 13 residues long. V was shortened by 8 bases and J by 1 base, with 11 bases between the two germline ends. The CDR3 is CAIQSKPNTEAFF. The CDR3 nucleotides read TGTGCCATCCAAAGCAAGCCGAACACTGAAGCTTTCTTT.

This clonotype has a count of ten or more. The chain is built from TRBV7-2 and TRBJ1-1; TRBD1 aligns across 9 bases. Germline V gene lookup returns CDR1 SGHTA and CDR2 FQGNSA. The ends lost 5 bases at V and 3 bases at J; junction bases unmatched: 1. This CDR3 is 13 amino acids long. CDR3 coding DNA: TGTGCCAGCAGCCGGGACAGGGACACTGAAGCTTTCTTT. This gives the protein CASSRDRDTEAFF.

This clonotype was picked up a small number of times. The chain is built from TRBV6-8 and TRBJ2-7, with D uncertain. Trimming removed 5 bases at V and 1 base at J, with 9 bases between. Germline values: CDR1 MNHGY, CDR2 SAAAGT. This CDR3 region has 13 residues. CDR3 bases: TGTGCCAGCAGTGCACAGTCTTCCTACGAGCAGTACTTC. Translating gives CASSAQSSYEQYF.

This clonotype was detected many times. This sequence joins TRBV7-8 and TRBJ1-6, with D uncertain. Per the germline V gene, CDR1 is SGHVS and CDR2 is FQNEAQ. V lost 2 bases and J lost 8, with 13 bases in between. The CDR3 is 15 residues long. The CDR3 DNA sequence: TGTGCCAGCAGCTTACCCGGCGGGCCGGATTCACCCCTCCACTTT. Protein: CASSLPGGPDSPLHF. The full variable domain, rest sourced from reference TRBV7-8 and TRBJ1-6, is GAGVSQSPRYKVAKRGQDVALRCDPISGHVSLFWYQQALGQGPEFLTYFQNEAQLDKSGLPSDRFFAERPEGSVSTLKIQRTQQEDSAVYLCASSLPGGPDSPLHFGNGTRLTVT.

In its sample, this clonotype was seen many times. CDR3 sequence reads: CASSVAGTVTYEQYF. The CDR3 nucleotides read TGTGCCAGCAGCGTTGCCGGGACTGTCACCTACGAGCAGTACTTC. The rearrangement links TRBV7-2 to TRBJ2-7, with a possible D match to TRBD2 (6 bases). V was trimmed by 5 bases and J by 2 bases, leaving 16 bases between them. Germline CDR1 reads SGHTA; CDR2 reads FQGNSA. The CDR3 extends over 15 amino acids.

This clonotype was seen more than once but under ten times. The chain couples TRBV4-1 to TRBJ2-7, with 7 bases that match TRBD1. After removal of 0 bases from V and 6 bases from J, the junction contained 14 bases not matched to a gene. The CDR3 length is 17 residues. CDR1 MGHRA and CDR2 YSYEKL come from the germline V gene. The CDR3 DNA reads TGCGCCAGCAGCCAAGACGGGGACAGCCACCTCTCGGGCGAGCAGTACTTC. Translating it yields CASSQDGDSHLSGEQYF.